This T cell receptor (beta chain) is from a study of blood T cells in healthy people across ages. Findings and limits, study-wide: The long-lived group displayed more naive CD4+ cells, plus higher diversity, than the aged donors did. Estimated diversity that came from one million T cells was considered an underestimate.

The donors, aged roughly 6 to 90, were healthy Caucasians from Russia. Trimming left V 7 bases short and J 5 bases short, with 17 bases between. This CDR3 spans 14 amino acids. Germline-derived CDR1 and CDR2 are SEHNR and FQNEAQ (reference sequence). A second PCR, run for about 6 to 11 cycles, used a sample-barcoded 5' primer plus a J-beta primer mix. With 12 random nucleotides, a template-switch adaptor tagged each individual cDNA molecule. Each CDR3 protein gets one entry after TCRdb re-called the 5' RACE reads with MiXCR. The sample records some 1.7 million distinct CDR3 sequences, roughly 27% being singletons. This clonotype came up a few times. Its target is not known.

This chain uses TRBV7-9 with TRBJ2-5; tentative D call: TRBD1 (7 bases). Sequencing was done on a sample of blood. This TCR derives from a woman in her thirties in good health. CDR3 protein: CASKIGGGRETQYF. The DNA for the CDR3 is TGTGCCAGCAAAATCGGAGGGGGCAGGGAGACCCAGTACTTC.